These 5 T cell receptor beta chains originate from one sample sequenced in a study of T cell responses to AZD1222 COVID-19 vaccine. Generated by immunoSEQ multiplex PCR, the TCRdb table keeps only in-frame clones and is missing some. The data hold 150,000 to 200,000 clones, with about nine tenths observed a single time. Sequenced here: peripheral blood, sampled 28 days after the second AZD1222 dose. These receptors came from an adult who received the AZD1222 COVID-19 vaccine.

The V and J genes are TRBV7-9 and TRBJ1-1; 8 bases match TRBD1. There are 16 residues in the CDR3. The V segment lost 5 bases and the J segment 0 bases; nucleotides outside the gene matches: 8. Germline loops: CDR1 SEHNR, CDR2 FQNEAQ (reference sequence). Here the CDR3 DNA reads TGTGCCAGCAGCCTAGACAGGGGTGGAATGAACACTGAAGCTTTCTTT. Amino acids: CASSLDRGGMNTEAFF. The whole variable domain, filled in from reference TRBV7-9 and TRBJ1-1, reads DTGVSQNPRHKITKRGQNVTFRCDPISEHNRLYWYRQTLGQGPEFLTYFQNEAQLEKSRLLSDRFSAERPKGSFSTLEIQRTEQGDSAMYLCASSLDRGGMNTEAFFGQGTRLTVV.

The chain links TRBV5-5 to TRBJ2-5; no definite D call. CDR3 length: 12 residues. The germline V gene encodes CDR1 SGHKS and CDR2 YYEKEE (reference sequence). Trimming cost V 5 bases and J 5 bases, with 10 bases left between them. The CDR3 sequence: CASSLTWETQYF. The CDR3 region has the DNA TGTGCCAGCAGTTTAACATGGGAGACCCAGTACTTC.

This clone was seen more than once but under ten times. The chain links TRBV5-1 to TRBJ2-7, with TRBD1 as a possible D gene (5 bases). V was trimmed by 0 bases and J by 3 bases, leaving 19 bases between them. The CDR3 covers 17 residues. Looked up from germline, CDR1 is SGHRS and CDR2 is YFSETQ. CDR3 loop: CASSLAGSAGKIYEQYF. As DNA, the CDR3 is TGCGCCAGCAGCTTGGCCGGTTCGGCAGGGAAAATCTACGAGCAGTACTTC.

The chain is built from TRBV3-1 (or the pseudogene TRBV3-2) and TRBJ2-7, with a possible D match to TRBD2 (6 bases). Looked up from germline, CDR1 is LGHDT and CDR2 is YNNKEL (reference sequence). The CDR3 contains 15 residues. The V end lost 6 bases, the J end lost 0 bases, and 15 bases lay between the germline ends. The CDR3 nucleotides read TGTGCCAGCAGGGGAGGTGCAGGGAGCTCCTACGAGCAGTACTTC. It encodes CASRGGAGSSYEQYF.

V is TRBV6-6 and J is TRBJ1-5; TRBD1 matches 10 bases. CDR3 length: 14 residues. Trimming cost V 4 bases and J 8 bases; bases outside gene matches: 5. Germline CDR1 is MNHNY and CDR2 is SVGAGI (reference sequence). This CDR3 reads CASSSTGGVEPQHF. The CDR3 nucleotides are TGTGCCAGCAGTTCGACAGGGGGCGTAGAGCCCCAGCATTTT.